Below, 21 T cell receptor beta chains from the same sample are listed, as sequenced in a study of OX40 agonist ivuxolimab in advanced cancers. Profiled with immunoSEQ multiplex PCR; TCRdb holds only in-frame clones, not every one. In the table there are over 150,000 clones, approximately 94% of which are singletons. Sequenced here: CD4+ or CD8+ T cells sorted from blood, sampled in a trial of the OX40 agonist ivuxolimab. The source of these receptors is an adult with an advanced solid tumor such as melanoma, head and neck, liver or kidney cancer.

The J gene is TRBJ2-3, the V gene TRBV6-6; TRBD2 agrees at 7 bases. Germline V gene lookup returns CDR1 MNHNY and CDR2 SVGAGI (reference sequence). V lost 8 bases, J lost 4 bases, and 3 bases stayed unmatched. CDR3 length: 12 amino acids. The CDR3 sequence: CASGRAADTQYF. In DNA, the CDR3 is TGTGCCAGCGGGAGGGCCGCAGATACGCAGTATTTT.

The chain recombines TRBV5-1 with TRBJ2-3; TRBD1 matches 8 bases. V lost 0 bases, J lost 5 bases, and 2 bases stayed unmatched. Germline-derived CDR1 and CDR2 are SGHRS and YFSETQ. The CDR3 sequence is 14 residues long. This CDR3 reads CASSLGQGKDTQYF. The DNA for the CDR3 is TGCGCCAGCAGCTTGGGACAGGGGAAAGATACGCAGTATTTT.

V and J are TRBV11-2 and TRBJ2-5; 13 bases map to TRBD2. The length of the CDR3 is 18 residues. Germline assignment: CDR1 SGHAT and CDR2 FQNNGV. Trimming cost V 5 bases and J 1 base; bases outside gene matches: 10. The CDR3 here is CASSPRLAGGLLQETQYF. Written as DNA, the CDR3 is TGTGCCAGCAGCCCCCGACTAGCGGGAGGACTACTCCAAGAGACCCAGTACTTC.

The V gene is TRBV9, the J gene TRBJ2-3, with D possibly matching TRBD2 (6 bases). V lost 4 bases, J lost 3 bases, and 12 bases lay in between. The germline V gene has CDR1 SGDLS and CDR2 YYNGEE. The CDR3 contains 14 residues. The CDR3, as DNA: TGTGCCAGCAGCCCCCGGGGAGGAACAGATACGCAGTATTTT. Amino acids: CASSPRGGTDTQYF.

The chain joins TRBV29-1 to TRBJ2-7; D gene uncertain. The germline V gene has CDR1 SQVTM and CDR2 ANQGSEA. This CDR3 has 11 residues. Trimming cost V 7 bases and J 6 bases, with 13 bases left between them. The CDR3 spells CSASRPGEQYF. The CDR3 nucleotides read TGCAGCGCCTCCCGGCCTGGCGAGCAGTACTTC.

The chain has TRBV7-9 and TRBJ1-1; tentatively, D is TRBD1 (5 bases). Per germline, CDR1 SEHNR and CDR2 FQNEAQ (reference sequence). Trimming left V 11 bases short and J 1 base short, with 14 bases between. The CDR3 extends over 13 amino acids. CDR3 bases: TGTGCCGGATCCGGGACGGAGAACACTGAAGCTTTCTTT. Its translation: CAGSGTENTEAFF.

This clone was seen only once. The chain joins TRBV11-3 to TRBJ2-2; 7 bases fit TRBD2. J was trimmed by 3 bases and V by 0 bases; bases with no gene match: 4. The germline CDR1 and CDR2 sequences are SGHNT and YENEEA. The length of the CDR3 is 16 residues. DNA for the CDR3: TGTGCCAGCAGCTTAGAGTGGGGGGGATACACCGGGGAGCTGTTTTTT. It translates to CASSLEWGGYTGELFF.

V gene TRBV27 combines with J gene TRBJ1-2; 9 bases fit TRBD1. The CDR3 spans 17 residues. The V and J ends lost 5 bases and 1 base, in that order; junction bases with no gene match: 11. Germline loops: CDR1 MNHEY, CDR2 SMNVEV (reference sequence). In nucleotides, the CDR3 is TGTGCCAGCAGTCCCGACAGGGGGTCGAACTTTAACTATGGCTACACCTTC. It encodes CASSPDRGSNFNYGYTF.

This chain connects TRBV29-1 to TRBJ1-1; 9 bases are shared with TRBD1. Germline CDR1 and CDR2: SQVTM and ANQGSEA. The CDR3 runs to 12 residues. Losses at the gene ends were 4 bases for V and 5 bases for J; bases not matched to a gene: 2. The CDR3 coding sequence is TGCAGCGTTGCTGGGACAGGGACTGAAGCTTTCTTT. Protein product: CSVAGTGTEAFF.

The chain employs TRBV19 and TRBJ1-1; TRBD1 aligns across 8 bases. The germline V gene has CDR1 LNHDA and CDR2 SQIVND (reference sequence). The CDR3 totals 14 residues. V lost 6 bases to trimming and J lost 1 base; unmatched junction nucleotides: 4. The CDR3 DNA reads as TGTGCCAGTAGACTGGACAGGGAGAACACTGAAGCTTTCTTT. This sequence encodes CASRLDRENTEAFF. Full variable domain (missing parts from reference TRBV19 and TRBJ1-1): DGGITQSPKYLFRKEGQNVTLSCEQNLNHDAMYWYRQDPGQGLRLIYYSQIVNDFQKGDIAEGYSVSREKKESFPLTVTSAQKNPTAFYLCASRLDRENTEAFFGQGTRLTVV.

This chain links TRBV7-9 with TRBJ2-7, with D perhaps matching TRBD1 or TRBD2 (6 bases each). The CDR3 length is 12 residues. Germline V gives CDR1 SEHNR, CDR2 FQNEAQ (reference sequence). The V gene lost 1 base and the J gene lost 8 bases, with 9 bases spanning the gap. CDR3 amino acids: CASSLVGGKQYF. CDR3 nucleotides: TGTGCCAGCAGCTTAGTAGGGGGGAAGCAGTACTTC.

J is TRBJ2-5 and V is TRBV5-5; weak D call: TRBD1 (6 bases). Germline-derived CDR1 and CDR2 are SGHKS and YYEKEE (reference sequence). This CDR3 comprises 15 residues. Trimming stripped 2 bases from V and 3 bases from J, with 14 bases between. CDR3 sequence: CASSLVVRGEETQYF. CDR3 bases: TGTGCCAGCAGCTTAGTGGTCAGGGGAGAAGAGACCCAGTACTTC.

The chain recombines TRBV18 with TRBJ1-1, with D tentatively TRBD1 (6 bases). This CDR3 is built from 14 residues. Between the trimmed V and J ends, which lost 2 bases and 3 bases, there was a span of 10 bases. The V gene's germline CDR1 is KGHSH and CDR2 LQKENI. CDR3: CASSPLGADTEAFF. The DNA of the CDR3 is TGTGCCAGCTCACCATTGGGGGCGGACACTGAAGCTTTCTTT.

The V gene is TRBV7-2, the J gene TRBJ1-2; TRBD1 might be the D (5 bases). V lost 0 bases and J lost 2, with 16 bases in between. CDR1 SGHTA and CDR2 FQGNSA come from the germline V gene. The CDR3 has 17 residues. CDR3 in DNA: TGTGCCAGCAGCTTAGCAGGGGTGACAGAAGGGAACTATGGCTACACCTTC. Its translation: CASSLAGVTEGNYGYTF. The whole variable domain, filled in from reference TRBV7-2 and TRBJ1-2, reads GAGVSQSPSNKVTEKGKDVELRCDPISGHTALYWYRQSLGQGLEFLIYFQGNSAPDKSGLPSDRFSAERTGGSVSTLTIQRTQQEDSAVYLCASSLAGVTEGNYGYTFGSGTRLTVV.

The chain links TRBV5-1 to TRBJ2-2; the match to TRBD2 covers 7 bases. Losses at the gene ends were 3 bases for V and 1 base for J; bases not matched to a gene: 6. There are 16 residues in the CDR3. Germline CDR1 SGHRS, CDR2 YFSETQ. The CDR3 coding sequence is TGCGCCAGCAGCTCCCTCGGCGGGGGGAACACCGGGGAGCTGTTTTTT. As protein: CASSSLGGGNTGELFF.

In this sample, this clone turned up once. V gene TRBV7-2 combines with J gene TRBJ1-2; D ambiguous. This CDR3 contains 15 residues. CDR1 is SGHTA, CDR2 FQGNSA, per germline. Trimming left V 1 base short and J 5 bases short, with 14 bases between. The CDR3 protein is CASSLDQNRVYGYTF. Here the CDR3 DNA reads TGTGCCAGCAGCTTAGATCAAAATCGGGTTTATGGCTACACCTTC.

This clone has just one count. V and J are TRBV7-9 and TRBJ1-2; D not certain. Germline V gives CDR1 SEHNR, CDR2 FQNEAQ (reference sequence). Trimming pared 4 bases from V and 3 bases from J, leaving 18 bases between. The CDR3 runs to 16 residues. The CDR3 sequence is CASSSLDLHLHYGYTF. The DNA of the CDR3 is TGTGCCAGCAGCTCCCTTGACTTACACCTACACTATGGCTACACCTTC.

This sequence joins TRBV9 and TRBJ1-3, with 9 nucleotides matching TRBD1. The germline CDR1 and CDR2 sequences are SGDLS and YYNGEE. This CDR3 spans 14 amino acids. The V segment lost 6 bases and the J segment 8 bases; nucleotides outside the gene matches: 9. CDR3 nucleotides: TGTGCCAGCACTTTCCGGGACAGGGAGGACACCATATATTTT. It is translated as CASTFRDREDTIYF.

The chain combines TRBV28 with TRBJ1-1; no firm D call. Germline V lookup: CDR1 MDHEN, CDR2 SYDVKM. The CDR3 covers 12 residues. V gave up 4 bases and J gave up 1 base, with 4 bases separating them. The CDR3 DNA follows: TGTGCCAGCAGTTGGGGGAACACTGAAGCTTTCTTT. It encodes CASSWGNTEAFF.

The chain combines TRBV6-5 with TRBJ2-2; D gene ambiguous. Germline CDR1 and CDR2: MNHEY and SVGAGI. Between the trimmed V and J ends, which lost 6 bases and 6 bases, there was a span of 14 bases. This CDR3 spans 14 amino acids. The CDR3 loop reads CASSERTGAGELFF. In nucleotides, the CDR3 is TGTGCCAGCAGCGAAAGGACGGGCGCCGGGGAGCTGTTTTTT.

The chain has TRBV7-7 and TRBJ2-3; D is possibly TRBD1 (6 bases). CDR3 length: 12 amino acids. Germline V gene data show CDR1 as SSHAT and CDR2 as FNYEAQ (reference sequence). V shed 8 bases and J shed 1 base, with 7 bases lying between them. The CDR3 DNA follows: TGTGCCAGCTCAGGGGGCACAGATACGCAGTATTTT. It translates to CASSGGTDTQYF.